The 29 T cell receptor beta chains given below trace back to one sample, sequenced in a study of shared clonotypes between healthy human individuals. Measured with immunoSEQ multiplex PCR; TCRdb has only the in-frame clones, and not every one. The sample gives fewer than 600,000 clones, about four fifths of which show up once; under 15% is in the top ten. The sequenced sample consisted of PBMCs. These receptors were collected from a woman aged 40 to 55 in good health. Some clones in this sample may be carry-over from other donors' samples.

In its sample, this clone was seen once. This chain links TRBV7-3 with TRBJ2-2; unclear D gene. CDR3 length: 13 residues. Germline V gives CDR1 SGHTA, CDR2 FQGTGA. V was shortened by 6 bases and J by 1 base, with 6 bases between the two germline ends. The CDR3 nucleotides are TGTGCCAGCAGTTCTAGGAACACCGGGGAGCTGTTTTTT. Protein: CASSSRNTGELFF. The whole variable domain, remainder taken from reference TRBV7-3 and TRBJ2-2, is GAGVSQTPSNKVTEKGKYVELRCDPISGHTALYWYRQSLGQGPEFLIYFQGTGAADDSGLPNDRFFAVRPEGSVSTLKIQRTERGDSAVYLCASSSRNTGELFFGEGSRLTVL.

This clone was counted between two and nine times. V gene TRBV2 combines with J gene TRBJ1-1; TRBD1 is a possible D gene (5 bases). Germline-derived CDR1 and CDR2 are SNHLY and FYNNEI. This CDR3 comprises 12 residues. The ends were cut back, 8 bases at V and 3 bases at J, with 10 bases in the middle. The CDR3 DNA is TGTGCCAGCGGGAAGGGGCACACTGAAGCTTTCTTT. It specifies CASGKGHTEAFF. Based on the CDR3 plus reference TRBV2 and TRBJ1-1, the full variable domain is EPEVTQTPSHQVTQMGQEVILRCVPISNHLYFYWYRQILGQKVEFLVSFYNNEISEKSEIFDDQFSVERPDGSNFTLKIRSTKLEDSAMYFCASGKGHTEAFFGQGTRLTVV.

A single count supports this clone. The chain joins TRBV28 to TRBJ2-7, with D possibly TRBD2 on 6 matching bases. The CDR3 has 15 residues. CDR1 MDHEN and CDR2 SYDVKM come from the germline V gene. The V gene lost 5 bases and the J gene lost 5 bases, with 19 bases spanning the gap. In DNA form, the CDR3 reads TGTGCCAGCAGTCTCCCGGGCACTAGCACCCACGAGCAGTACTTC. Residues: CASSLPGTSTHEQYF.

The rearrangement uses TRBV27 and TRBJ2-7; D call uncertain. This CDR3 is built from 14 residues. Germline V gene sequence: CDR1 MNHEY, CDR2 SMNVEV (reference sequence). V shed 5 bases and J shed 4 bases, with 15 bases lying between them. The CDR3 DNA is TGTGCCAGCAGTCTGGACGGGTGGTTATACGAGCAGTACTTC. It codes for CASSLDGWLYEQYF.

The chain joins TRBV6-5 to TRBJ1-1, with a possible D match to TRBD1 (5 bases). The CDR3 consists of 15 residues. Germline V gives CDR1 MNHEY, CDR2 SVGAGI. V gave up 0 bases and J gave up 0 bases, with 8 bases separating them. CDR3 protein: CASSYSGVMNTEAFF. The CDR3 DNA is TGTGCCAGCAGTTACTCAGGGGTAATGAACACTGAAGCTTTCTTT.

This clone was detected once. The chain links TRBV18 to TRBJ2-5; a weak D match, TRBD2 (6 bases). This CDR3 spans 15 amino acids. Trimming left V 2 bases short and J 5 bases short, with 15 bases between. Germline V gene data show CDR1 as KGHSH and CDR2 as LQKENI. CDR3 region: CASSPGQGGKETQYF. The CDR3 nucleotides are TGTGCCAGCTCACCAGGTCAGGGAGGAAAGGAGACCCAGTACTTC.

The chain joins TRBV7-9 to TRBJ1-4; the match to TRBD1 covers 9 bases. V was pared by 1 base and J by 6 bases, with 0 bases of the junction left unmatched. The CDR3 runs to 14 residues. Germline CDR1 reads SEHNR; CDR2 reads FQNEAQ (reference sequence). CDR3: CASSLGTGDEKLFF. DNA of the CDR3: TGTGCCAGCAGCTTAGGGACAGGGGATGAAAAACTGTTTTTT.

The V gene is TRBV28, the J gene TRBJ1-5; 9 nucleotides align to TRBD1. The germline V gene encodes CDR1 MDHEN and CDR2 SYDVKM. J was trimmed by 8 bases and V by 7 bases; bases with no gene match: 12. The CDR3 sequence is 15 residues long. CDR3 nucleotide sequence: TGTGCCAGCATTGAGGGACAGGGAGGGCCCAAGCCCCAGCATTTT. Residues: CASIEGQGGPKPQHF.

The chain combines TRBV7-3 with TRBJ2-7; D gene ambiguous. CDR1 and CDR2 from the germline V gene are SGHTA and FQGTGA. There are 15 residues in the CDR3. Trimming shortened V by 1 base and J by 4 bases, and 14 bases separated the two germline ends. The CDR3 DNA sequence: TGTGCCAGCAGCTTAAAATCCAGGCTTGATTACGAGCAGTACTTC. It codes for CASSLKSRLDYEQYF.

This clone was picked up a small number of times. The CDR3 DNA sequence: TGTGCCAGCTCCCCTAGCGGGAGTAGCCCAGAGACCCAGTACTTC. Translated: CASSPSGSSPETQYF. The V call is TRBV18, the J call TRBJ2-5; 10 positions match TRBD2. V lost 6 bases and J lost 4; bases outside the gene matches: 8. The CDR3 has 15 amino acids. The germline V gene has CDR1 KGHSH and CDR2 LQKENI.

The sample holds one count of this clone. This rearrangement joins TRBV14 to TRBJ2-1; 9 positions match TRBD2. Germline trimming cut 1 base from V and 9 bases from J; bases unmatched to any gene: 10. There are 16 residues in the CDR3. Germline CDR1 and CDR2: SGHDN and FVKESK. CDR3: CASSQGLAVLTIEQFF. CDR3 nucleotide sequence: TGTGCCAGCAGCCAAGGACTAGCGGTTCTTACTATTGAGCAGTTCTTC.

There are a few counts of this clone. The chain uses TRBV7-8 and TRBJ2-5, with D tentatively TRBD1 or TRBD2 (5 bases each). V lost 5 bases, J lost 0 bases, and 22 bases lay in between. The CDR3 has 18 amino acids. CDR1 and CDR2 (germline): SGHVS, FQNEAQ. CDR3 in amino acids: CASSGRRWTRSNQETQYF. The DNA for the CDR3 is TGTGCCAGCAGCGGGCGGAGGTGGACAAGGTCCAACCAAGAGACCCAGTACTTC.

This clone has just a few counts. The J gene is TRBJ1-5, the V gene TRBV19; perhaps TRBD1 as D (5 bases). V lost 3 bases and J 3 bases, leaving 9 bases between the germline ends. The germline gives CDR1 LNHDA, CDR2 SQIVND (reference sequence). There are 14 residues in the CDR3. The DNA of the CDR3 is TGTGCCAGTAGTATGGGGGGGTACAATCAGCCCCAGCATTTT. Residues: CASSMGGYNQPQHF.

This clone was counted ten times or more. This chain joins TRBV2 and TRBJ2-7; TRBD1 matches at 9 bases. V gave up 8 bases and J gave up 0 bases; unmatched junction bases: 2. The CDR3 contains 13 residues. Germline loops: CDR1 SNHLY, CDR2 FYNNEI. CDR3 coding DNA: TGTGCCAGCGGGACAGGGAACTCCTACGAGCAGTACTTC. Translating it yields CASGTGNSYEQYF.

The table lists this clone with a count of one. The chain joins TRBV19 to TRBJ2-1; D is unclear. The CDR3 covers 15 residues. V was clipped by 7 bases and J by 4 bases, with 17 bases between them. Germline-derived CDR1 and CDR2 are LNHDA and SQIVND (reference sequence). Here the CDR3 DNA reads TGTGCCAGTACGGTTAGCTACGGAGTTTACAATGAGCAGTTCTTC. Residues: CASTVSYGVYNEQFF.

This clone was counted only a few times. This chain connects TRBV2 to TRBJ1-1; D remains ambiguous. CDR1 is SNHLY and CDR2 is FYNNEI in the germline V gene. Trimming took off 6 bases at V and 1 base at J, with 9 bases between the two ends. The length of the CDR3 is 13 residues. This CDR3 reads CASRDPQNTEAFF. CDR3 bases: TGTGCCAGCAGAGACCCGCAGAACACTGAAGCTTTCTTT.

The gene calls are TRBV5-1 and TRBJ2-1, with D maybe TRBD1 (5 bases). The germline V gene has CDR1 SGHRS and CDR2 YFSETQ. Trimming stripped 0 bases from V and 1 base from J, with 8 bases between. CDR3 length equals 15 residues. The DNA for the CDR3 is TGCGCCAGCAGCTTGGAGGCAGGGTCCTACAATGAGCAGTTCTTC. This translates into CASSLEAGSYNEQFF.

The chain combines TRBV4-1 with TRBJ2-1, with 7 bases that match TRBD2. Germline V gene sequence: CDR1 MGHRA, CDR2 YSYEKL. The CDR3 is made up of 18 amino acids. The ends lost 3 bases at V and 3 bases at J; junction bases unmatched: 14. DNA of the CDR3: TGCGCCAGCAGCCACCTAAAGGAGGCCGGGAGGTTCTACAATGAGCAGTTCTTC. Translation gives CASSHLKEAGRFYNEQFF.

The CDR3 DNA is TGTGCCAGCACCCACCCAGGACAGGGGCGTGGTGGGGAGCAGTACTTC. Translating gives CASTHPGQGRGGEQYF. V gene TRBV28 combines with J gene TRBJ2-5; 9 nucleotides align to TRBD1. Germline-derived CDR1 and CDR2 are MDHEN and SYDVKM. The CDR3 is made up of 16 amino acids. Losses at the gene ends were 7 bases for V and 11 bases for J; bases not matched to a gene: 20.

The J gene is TRBJ2-7, the V gene TRBV28, with TRBD1 as a possible D gene (6 bases). The germline V gene encodes CDR1 MDHEN and CDR2 SYDVKM. The CDR3 is 14 residues long. Between the trimmed V and J ends, which lost 6 bases and 6 bases, there was a span of 18 bases. CDR3 sequence: CASRSGGQTREQYF. The DNA of the CDR3 is TGTGCCAGCAGGTCCGGCGGACAGACGCGCGAGCAGTACTTC.

Comments on this clone: A read error may be the cause here, since a much bigger clone is one base away. This rearrangement joins TRBV7-3 to TRBJ2-3; D is undetermined. Trimming stripped 5 bases from V and 0 bases from J, with 3 bases between. CDR3 length: 12 residues. Germline assignment: CDR1 SGHTA and CDR2 FQGTGA. The CDR3 region has the DNA TGTGCCAGCAGCGCTAGCACAGATACGCAGTATTTT. It encodes CASSASTDTQYF.

In the case of this clone: This sequence is one base from a far larger clone and is likely a read error. In nucleotides, the CDR3 is TGTGCCAGCAGCTTAACCGGGACAGGGAACTATGGCTACACCTTC. Amino acid sequence: CASSLTGTGNYGYTF. The J gene is TRBJ1-2, the V gene TRBV11-2; 9 positions match TRBD1. The CDR3 is made up of 15 amino acids. Losses at the gene ends were 2 bases for V and 2 bases for J; bases not matched to a gene: 3. The germline gives CDR1 SGHAT, CDR2 FQNNGV.

The rearrangement uses TRBV18 and TRBJ2-1; 11 bases line up with TRBD2. Trimming cost V 0 bases and J 3 bases; bases outside gene matches: 1. The CDR3 has 16 amino acids. Germline lookup yields CDR1 KGHSH and CDR2 LQKENI. CDR3 amino acids: CASSPPGLADYNEQFF. Written as DNA, the CDR3 is TGTGCCAGCTCACCACCGGGACTAGCGGACTACAATGAGCAGTTCTTC.

With regard to this clone: With a far larger clone one base away, a read error is the likely cause. The genes are TRBV19 and TRBJ2-7; the match to TRBD1 covers 7 bases. The CDR3 length is 14 residues. The V segment lost 4 bases and the J segment 4 bases; nucleotides outside the gene matches: 7. The germline V gene encodes CDR1 LNHDA and CDR2 SQIVND (reference sequence). The CDR3 sequence is CASSTLGQKYEQYF. CDR3 bases: TGTGCCAGTAGTACCCTGGGACAGAAATACGAGCAGTACTTC.

The J gene is TRBJ2-4, the V gene TRBV29-1, with D perhaps given as TRBD1 or TRBD2 (6 bases each). This CDR3 has 13 amino acids. Per germline, CDR1 SQVTM and CDR2 ANQGSEA. The germline V and J ends were trimmed by 5 bases and 2 bases, with 10 bases remaining between them. The CDR3 loop is CSVQGGSKNIQYF. The CDR3 region has the DNA TGCAGCGTTCAAGGGGGGTCCAAAAACATTCAGTACTTC.

This chain joins TRBV6-5 and TRBJ2-5, with TRBD2 as a possible D gene (6 bases). The CDR3 spans 14 residues. The germline V gene encodes CDR1 MNHEY and CDR2 SVGAGI. Trimming left V 6 bases short and J 7 bases short, with 18 bases between. The CDR3 spells CASSSEVRRGTQYF. The CDR3, as DNA: TGTGCCAGCAGCTCCGAGGTACGGCGGGGGACCCAGTACTTC.

This chain uses TRBV5-1 with TRBJ2-3, with D possibly matching TRBD2 (5 bases). The CDR3 runs 20 residues. Germline CDR1 reads SGHRS; CDR2 reads YFSETQ. V lost 2 bases and J 1 base, leaving 26 bases between the germline ends. In DNA form, the CDR3 reads TGCGCCAGCAGCTTCCGTACGGCCGCCGCTAGCCGCTGGGGCACAGATACGCAGTATTTT. This encodes CASSFRTAAASRWGTDTQYF.

This clone has just a few counts. V usage is TRBV7-6 and J usage is TRBJ1-1; the D gene is possibly TRBD1 (5 bases). Per germline, CDR1 SGHVS and CDR2 FNYEAQ. The CDR3 consists of 15 residues. Trimming left V 5 bases short and J 0 bases short, with 13 bases between. The CDR3 DNA reads TGTGCCAGCAGCAAGGGACGGACCCTGAACACTGAAGCTTTCTTT. Encoded protein: CASSKGRTLNTEAFF.

The CDR3 is CASTPQGYYGYTF. The CDR3 nucleotides read TGTGCCAGTACCCCACAGGGGTACTATGGCTACACCTTC. The chain combines TRBV19 with TRBJ1-2, with 7 bases fitting TRBD1. J gave up 3 bases and V 7 bases, and 5 bases lay outside the gene matches. This CDR3 contains 13 residues. The germline V gene has CDR1 LNHDA and CDR2 SQIVND (reference sequence).